This T cell receptor beta chain derives from a study of OX40 agonist ivuxolimab in advanced cancers. About the study as a whole: Ivuxolimab, which targeted the costimulatory receptor OX40 (CD134), was an agonistic, fully human IgG2 monoclonal antibody. Of the approximately 54 patients in dose escalation, 19 had hepatocellular carcinoma, about 15 had melanoma, 9 had renal cell carcinoma and 9 had head and neck cancer. The point of sequencing TCRbeta in the periphery was to test whether ivuxolimab changed TCR sequence diversity and drove clonal T-cell expansion. Prior anti-PD-1, anti-PD-L1 or anti-CTLA-4 therapy was permitted, and checkpoint inhibitors had been received by roughly 40% of dose-escalation patients. The paper covers the monotherapy dose-escalation part of the phase I ivuxolimab trial, which included N of about 56 patients. In the dose-escalation cohort, over 65% of patients were male, and the mean age was approximately 55 years, with a range of 23 to 79. Intravenous ivuxolimab was administered to patients every 2 weeks at six dose levels: 0.01, 0.1, 0.3, 1.5, 3 and 10 mg/kg. Partial responses occurred in three dose-escalation patients, of whom one had hepatocellular carcinoma and two had cutaneous melanoma. Findings and caveats that apply to the study as a whole: At doses of 0.1 to 3.0 mg/kg, clonal expansion of both CD4+ and CD8+ blood T cells was observed from baseline to week 6. After ivuxolimab, more expanded clones were found on average in CD8+ T cells than in CD4+ T cells. Which antigens the clonally expanded peripheral T cells were specific for was not determined. In the 0.1-3.0 mg/kg groups, partial responders had among the lowest normalized peripheral clonal expansion, particularly in CD8+ T cells. Low levels of normalized T-cell clonal expansion were also shown by some nonresponding patients.

Patients with a history of autoimmune disease or receiving systemic immunosuppression were excluded from the trial. Peripheral blood for TCR sequencing was drawn from every dose cohort at baseline, at cycle 4 day 1 and at cycle 7 day 1. The samples were taken from a phase I, first-in-human, multicenter, open-label dose-escalation trial of ivuxolimab. Adults with locally advanced or metastatic melanoma, renal cell carcinoma, hepatocellular carcinoma or head and neck squamous cell carcinoma were enrolled in the trial. Before TCR sequencing, CD4+ T cells and CD8+ T cells from peripheral blood were sorted into separate populations. Genomic DNA was extracted from sorted cells for sequencing of the TCRbeta CDR3 region. The immunoSEQ Assay was used for sequencing of TCRbeta CDR3 regions. TCRdb stores this immuneACCESS table with in-frame sequences only. Part of the clones is absent; in the studies checked, under half of the shortfall reflects unresolved V genes, and no reason is known for the rest. A total of 55,000 to 90,000 clones appear in this sample, 70% to 90% of them only once. The leading ten clones occupy about 2.7% of the sample.

On this clone: Its antigen has not been determined. Base qualities are not recorded, but no much larger clone differs from it by a single base.

The CDR1 and CDR2 encoded by the germline V gene are MDHEN and SYDVKM. Trimming takes 5 bases off V and 1 base off J; junction bases not matched to a gene: 4. Reading from cysteine to phenylalanine, the CDR3 counts 14 amino acids. Just CDR3 DNA is preserved here, 42 bases in frame from base 1. Source: CD4+ or CD8+ T cells sorted from blood, taken in a trial of the OX40 agonist ivuxolimab. This receptor was obtained from an adult with an advanced solid tumor such as melanoma, head and neck, liver or kidney cancer. Here the chain combines TRBV28 and TRBJ2-7, with TRBD2 identical over 8 junction bases. The bases read TGTGCCAGCAGTGATGGCGGGGGGTCCTACGAGCAGTACTTC. Translated, it reads CASSDGGGSYEQYF.